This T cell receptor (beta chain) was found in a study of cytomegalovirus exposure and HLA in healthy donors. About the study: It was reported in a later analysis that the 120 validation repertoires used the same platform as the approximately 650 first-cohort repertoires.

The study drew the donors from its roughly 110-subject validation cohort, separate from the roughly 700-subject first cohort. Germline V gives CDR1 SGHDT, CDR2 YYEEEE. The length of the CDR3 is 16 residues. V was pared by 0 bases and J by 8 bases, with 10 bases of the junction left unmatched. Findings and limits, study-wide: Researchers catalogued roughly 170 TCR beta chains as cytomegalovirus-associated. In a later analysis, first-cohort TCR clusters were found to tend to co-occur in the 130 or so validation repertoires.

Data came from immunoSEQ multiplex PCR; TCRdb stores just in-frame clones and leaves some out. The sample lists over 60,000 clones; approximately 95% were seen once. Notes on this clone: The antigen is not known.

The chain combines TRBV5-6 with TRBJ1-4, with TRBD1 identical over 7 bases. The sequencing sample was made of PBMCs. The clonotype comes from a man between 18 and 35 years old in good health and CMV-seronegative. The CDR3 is CASSLERQGVLEKLFF. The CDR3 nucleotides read TGTGCCAGCAGCTTGGAGCGGCAGGGGGTTTTGGAAAAACTGTTTTTT.